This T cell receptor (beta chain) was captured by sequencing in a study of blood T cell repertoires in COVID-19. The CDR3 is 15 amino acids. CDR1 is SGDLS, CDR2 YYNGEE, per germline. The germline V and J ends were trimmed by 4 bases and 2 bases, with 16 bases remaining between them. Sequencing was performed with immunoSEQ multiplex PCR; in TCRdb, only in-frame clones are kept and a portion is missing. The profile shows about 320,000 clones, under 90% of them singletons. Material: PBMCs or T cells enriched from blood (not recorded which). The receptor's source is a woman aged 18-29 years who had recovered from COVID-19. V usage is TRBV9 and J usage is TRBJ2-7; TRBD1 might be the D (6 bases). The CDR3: CASSNSTGAAYEQYF. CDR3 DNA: TGTGCCAGCAGCAACTCGACAGGAGCCGCCTACGAGCAGTACTTC.